The present TCR beta chain was sequenced within a study of technical replicates of blood from a few donors. CDR3 length equals 13 residues. In germline, CDR1 is SGHRS, CDR2 YFSETQ. V dropped 3 bases and J dropped 12; count of bases not matched to a gene: 8. This table comes from immunoSEQ multiplex PCR, and its TCRdb copy is limited to in-frame clones, with some not included. The sample lists tens of thousands of clones; over 90% were seen once. The sample was PBMCs. This receptor was identified in a human donor in good health. Some clones in this sample may be carry-over from other donors' samples. The chain combines TRBV5-1 with TRBJ2-1, with 8 bases aligning to TRBD2. The CDR3 here is CASSWTISGGQFF. CDR3 in DNA: TGCGCCAGCAGCTGGACTATCAGCGGGGGGCAGTTCTTC.